Following are 32 T cell receptor beta chains from one sample sequenced in a study of T cells after yellow fever vaccination. MiXCR, applied by TCRdb to the 5' RACE reads, yields one record per CDR3 protein. The repertoire holds 300,000 to 350,000 distinct CDR3 sequences, over 3.5% seen once, with just under 20% in the top ten. Sequencing was performed on PBMCs, taken 15 days after the yellow fever booster vaccination. All receptors derive from a man between 18 and 35 years old who received the YFV17D yellow fever vaccine.

This clonotype has ten or more counts. The chain uses TRBV6-4 and TRBJ2-1, with 9 nucleotides matching TRBD1. The CDR3 is 20 residues long. The V and J ends lost 5 bases and 1 base, in that order; junction bases with no gene match: 18. Germline V gives CDR1 MRHNA, CDR2 SNTAGT. The CDR3 loop is CASSPLRPPGQGSSYNEQFF. The CDR3 DNA reads TGTGCCAGCAGTCCACTGAGGCCTCCCGGACAGGGGAGTTCCTACAATGAGCAGTTCTTC.

This clonotype was found a few times. This chain joins TRBV9 and TRBJ2-1; TRBD1 might be the D (6 bases). This CDR3 has 16 amino acids. CDR1 is SGDLS, CDR2 YYNGEE, per germline. Trimming stripped 3 bases from V and 0 bases from J, with 13 bases between. The CDR3 spells CASSERTASSYNEQFF. CDR3 bases: TGTGCCAGCAGCGAGAGGACAGCTAGCTCCTACAATGAGCAGTTCTTC.

This clonotype showed up many times. The V call is TRBV7-9, the J call TRBJ1-5, with 7 bases lining up with TRBD1. The CDR3 is 13 residues long. J lost 7 bases, V lost 5 bases, and 5 bases had no gene match. Germline V CDR1 and CDR2: SEHNR, FQNEAQ (reference sequence). In DNA, the CDR3 is TGTGCCAGCAGCCCTCAGGGGGGACAGCCCCAGCATTTT. Encoded protein: CASSPQGGQPQHF.

The CDR3 protein is CASSFASRGAGNTEAFF. Written as DNA, the CDR3 is TGTGCCAGCAGCTTCGCCTCGCGGGGGGCTGGTAACACTGAAGCTTTCTTT. This chain connects TRBV7-2 to TRBJ1-1, with a tentative D call TRBD1 (6 bases). Trimming took 3 bases from V and 2 from J, leaving 19 bases between them. CDR1 and CDR2 (germline): SGHTA, FQGNSA. The CDR3 length is 17 residues.

This clonotype showed up many times. CDR3 region: CASSSAVGLAGGGYNEQFF. CDR3 coding DNA: TGTGCCAGCAGCTCCGCCGTGGGACTAGCGGGGGGGGGTTACAATGAGCAGTTCTTC. J is TRBJ2-1 and V is TRBV7-2, with 16 bases identical to TRBD2. V lost 4 bases to trimming and J lost 4 bases; unmatched junction nucleotides: 10. The CDR3 is 19 residues long. Looked up from germline, CDR1 is SGHTA and CDR2 is FQGNSA.

This clonotype came up many times. V is TRBV7-6 and J is TRBJ2-5; 7 bases fit TRBD2. Germline CDR1 reads SGHVS; CDR2 reads FNYEAQ. V gave up 2 bases and J gave up 2 bases; unmatched junction bases: 11. The CDR3 contains 17 residues. The DNA for the CDR3 is TGTGCCAGCAGCTTATGGGGGGGGGATTCCTTTCAAGAGACCCAGTACTTC. Its translation: CASSLWGGDSFQETQYF.

This clonotype showed up many times. CDR3 sequence (DNA): TGTGCCAGCAGCTTAGCGAGCGGGGAGACCCAGTACTTC. Translated, it gives CASSLASGETQYF. The rearrangement links TRBV7-2 to TRBJ2-5, with D perhaps matching TRBD2 (6 bases). This CDR3 is built from 13 residues. Germline loops: CDR1 SGHTA, CDR2 FQGNSA. The V and J ends lost 0 bases and 5 bases respectively, with 7 bases between them.

The chain combines TRBV11-2 with TRBJ2-3; D not resolved. The CDR3 extends over 13 amino acids. CDR1 and CDR2 from the germline V gene are SGHAT and FQNNGV. The V and J ends lost 4 bases and 8 bases respectively, with 13 bases between them. For the CDR3, the DNA is TGTGCCAGCAGCTCAGAGTCGCCCGGTACGCAGTATTTT. Translating it yields CASSSESPGTQYF.

This clonotype appeared many times. The chain has TRBV11-2 and TRBJ1-6; D is perhaps TRBD1 (5 bases). V was pared by 6 bases and J by 8 bases, with 11 bases between. The CDR3 spans 13 residues. CDR1 SGHAT and CDR2 FQNNGV come from the germline V gene. Written as DNA, the CDR3 is TGTGCCAGCAGTACCGGGACGGATTCACCCCTCCACTTT. This translates into CASSTGTDSPLHF. The full variable domain, completed using reference TRBV11-2 and TRBJ1-6, is EAGVAQSPRYKIIEKRQSVAFWCNPISGHATLYWYQQILGQGPKLLIQFQNNGVVDDSQLPKDRFSAERLKGVDSTLKIQPAKLEDSAVYLCASSTGTDSPLHFGNGTRLTVT.

The chain couples TRBV5-1 to TRBJ1-5, with TRBD1 as a possible D gene (6 bases). CDR3 size: 16 residues. Per the germline V gene, CDR1 is SGHRS and CDR2 is YFSETQ. V was clipped by 0 bases and J by 2 bases, with 12 bases between them. CDR3 DNA: TGCGCCAGCAGCTTGGGGTCAGGGGCGGGCAATCAGCCCCAGCATTTT. It specifies CASSLGSGAGNQPQHF.

The J gene is TRBJ1-2, the V gene TRBV6-5; a possible D gene is TRBD1 (5 bases). The V end lost 0 bases, the J end lost 7 bases, and 12 bases lay between the germline ends. CDR1 is MNHEY and CDR2 is SVGAGI in the germline V gene. The CDR3 extends over 14 amino acids. The CDR3 loop reads CASSYSWGRSGYTF. The DNA of the CDR3 is TGTGCCAGCAGTTACTCGTGGGGCAGGTCTGGCTACACCTTC.

This clonotype was picked up a small number of times. The CDR3 is CSARGGGLAAFSYEQYF. CDR3 DNA: TGCAGTGCTAGAGGCGGAGGACTAGCGGCCTTCTCCTACGAGCAGTACTTC. This chain links TRBV20-1 with TRBJ2-7; 10 nucleotides line up with TRBD2. Germline V gene sequence: CDR1 DFQATT, CDR2 SNEGSKA (reference sequence). This CDR3 contains 17 residues. V was clipped by 1 base and J by 0 bases; unmatched bases: 9.

This clonotype was recorded at least ten times. The chain carries TRBV5-1 and TRBJ1-1; possibly TRBD1 for D (5 bases). This CDR3 region has 14 residues. V gave up 4 bases and J gave up 5 bases, with 15 bases separating them. Germline V lookup: CDR1 SGHRS, CDR2 YFSETQ. Here the CDR3 reads CASSPDRGRTEAFF. For the CDR3, the DNA is TGCGCCAGCAGCCCCGACCGGGGACGGACTGAAGCTTTCTTT.

This clonotype was observed a few times. The V gene is TRBV10-3, the J gene TRBJ1-5; D is perhaps TRBD1 (5 bases). CDR1 is ENHRY, CDR2 SYGVKD, per germline. The V end lost 6 bases, the J end lost 3 bases, and 12 bases lay between the germline ends. This CDR3 has 14 amino acids. CDR3 in amino acids: CAIRDGTDNQPQHF. DNA for the CDR3: TGTGCCATCAGGGACGGGACGGACAATCAGCCCCAGCATTTT.

This chain connects TRBV29-1 to TRBJ2-1; 10 bases match TRBD2. Germline-derived CDR1 and CDR2 are SQVTM and ANQGSEA. The CDR3 totals 13 residues. V trimming: 7 bases; J trimming: 5 bases; junction bases outside the gene matches: 5. CDR3 bases: TGCAGCGGGAGCGGGGGGGCAAACAATGAGCAGTTCTTC. Protein product: CSGSGGANNEQFF.

The sample holds a few counts of this clonotype. The gene calls are TRBV12-3 or TRBV12-4 and TRBJ1-5; tentative D call: TRBD1 (5 bases). The CDR3 has 13 amino acids. V lost 8 bases and J lost 1, with 9 bases in between. The CDR3 coding sequence is TGTGCCAGCGTCCGGGACAGCAATCAGCCCCAGCATTTT. As protein: CASVRDSNQPQHF.

This clonotype appeared many times. This chain links TRBV7-2 with TRBJ2-2; tentatively, D is TRBD2 (6 bases). CDR1 is SGHTA and CDR2 is FQGNSA in the germline V gene. Trimming took off 0 bases at V and 5 bases at J, with 10 bases between the two ends. This CDR3 has 15 amino acids. The CDR3 region has the DNA TGTGCCAGCAGCTTAGCTATGGGGAGGACCGGGGAGCTGTTTTTT. Translating gives CASSLAMGRTGELFF.

This clonotype was observed many times. This chain uses TRBV4-2 with TRBJ2-6; D is uncertain. Per the germline V gene, CDR1 is LGHNA and CDR2 is YNFKEQ. Between the trimmed V and J ends, which lost 0 bases and 0 bases, there was a span of 6 bases. This CDR3 is 16 amino acids long. CDR3 DNA: TGTGCCAGCAGCCAAGATAACAACTCTGGGGCCAACGTCCTGACTTTC. Protein sequence: CASSQDNNSGANVLTF.

The table lists this clonotype with a count of one. The chain links TRBV9 to TRBJ2-7; D is possibly TRBD1 (5 bases). This CDR3 is built from 16 residues. CDR1 and CDR2 (germline): SGDLS, YYNGEE. V gave up 4 bases and J gave up 3 bases, with 20 bases separating them. CDR3 sequence: CASSRGSGLEVYEQYF. In DNA, the CDR3 is TGTGCCAGCAGCAGGGGATCAGGGTTAGAGGTCTACGAGCAGTACTTC.

There are a few counts of this clonotype. The chain combines TRBV18 with TRBJ1-4; D remains unclear. Germline V lookup: CDR1 KGHSH, CDR2 LQKENI. V lost 1 base to trimming and J lost 8 bases, with 8 bases between them. This CDR3 comprises 13 residues. The CDR3, as DNA: TGTGCCAGCTCACCACTACGAGGCGAAAAACTGTTTTTT. It codes for CASSPLRGEKLFF.

This clonotype was seen a few times. This rearrangement joins TRBV18 to TRBJ2-1; the D gene could be TRBD1 or TRBD2 (5 bases each). Germline V gene lookup returns CDR1 KGHSH and CDR2 LQKENI. The CDR3 loop spans 12 amino acids. Trimming left V 2 bases short and J 13 bases short, with 12 bases between. The CDR3 protein is CASSPGDPPQFF. DNA of the CDR3: TGTGCCAGCTCACCAGGGGACCCACCCCAGTTCTTC.

This clonotype turned up a few times. The V and J genes are TRBV28 and TRBJ1-4, with D perhaps TRBD1 (5 bases). V was trimmed by 7 bases and J by 8 bases, leaving 17 bases between them. Germline values: CDR1 MDHEN, CDR2 SYDVKM. There are 14 residues in the CDR3. The CDR3 DNA follows: TGTGCCAGCACCGAACACCGGGGGGACGAAAAACTGTTTTTT. Protein sequence: CASTEHRGDEKLFF.

The chain carries TRBV12-3 or TRBV12-4 and TRBJ1-5; D ambiguous. The germline V and J ends were trimmed by 5 bases and 7 bases, with 9 bases remaining between them. There are 12 residues in the CDR3. The CDR3 reads CASSDRRQPQHF. The CDR3 region has the DNA TGTGCCAGCAGTGACCGTAGGCAGCCCCAGCATTTT.

V and J are TRBV4-1 and TRBJ1-5; unclear D gene. The CDR3 covers 17 residues. The germline V gene encodes CDR1 MGHRA and CDR2 YSYEKL. V was clipped by 3 bases and J by 6 bases, with 21 bases between them. The CDR3 nucleotides are TGCGCCAGCAGCCATATCGACCTAGGCCTTACTAGTCAGCCCCAGCATTTT. Translating it yields CASSHIDLGLTSQPQHF.

The genes are TRBV29-1 and TRBJ1-1; D uncertain. The germline gives CDR1 SQVTM, CDR2 ANQGSEA. V was trimmed by 7 bases and J by 4 bases, leaving 16 bases between them. CDR3 length: 13 residues. CDR3 coding DNA: TGCAGCGCACTGGGCGCCACGGGCACTGAAGCTTTCTTT. This encodes CSALGATGTEAFF.

This clonotype was seen many times. The rearrangement uses TRBV20-1 and TRBJ1-1; D possibly corresponds to TRBD1 (5 bases). This CDR3 is 13 amino acids long. The V gene's germline CDR1 is DFQATT and CDR2 SNEGSKA (reference sequence). V gave up 3 bases and J gave up 2 bases, with 10 bases separating them. For the CDR3, the DNA is TGCAGTGCTAGTGAGGGGCTCAACACTGAAGCTTTCTTT. Its translation: CSASEGLNTEAFF.

This clonotype was detected a few times. V and J are TRBV5-1 and TRBJ1-4, with a possible D match to TRBD1 (5 bases). Trimming left V 4 bases short and J 8 bases short, with 9 bases between. The germline gives CDR1 SGHRS, CDR2 YFSETQ. The CDR3 contains 12 residues. In DNA, the CDR3 is TGCGCCAGCAGCCAGGGCAGGGAAAAACTGTTTTTT. It specifies CASSQGREKLFF.

This clonotype was detected only a few times. The chain is built from TRBV5-1 and TRBJ2-7; TRBD1 is a possible D gene (5 bases). The CDR3 runs 13 residues. Trimming removed 4 bases at V and 7 bases at J, with 15 bases between. CDR1 is SGHRS and CDR2 is YFSETQ in the germline V gene. DNA for the CDR3: TGCGCCAGCAGCGTAAGTAACTCAGGGGAGCAGTACGTC. It is translated as CASSVSNSGEQYV.

This clonotype was observed many times. This sequence joins TRBV5-6 and TRBJ1-2; TRBD1 aligns across 7 bases. CDR1 is SGHDT, CDR2 YYEEEE, per germline. CDR3 length: 13 residues. Germline trimming cut 3 bases from V and 4 bases from J; bases unmatched to any gene: 3. The CDR3 sequence: CASSSTGVYGYTF. The CDR3 DNA follows: TGTGCCAGCAGCTCTACAGGGGTCTATGGCTACACCTTC.

The chain recombines TRBV7-2 with TRBJ2-7; D unresolved. CDR1 is SGHTA and CDR2 is FQGNSA in the germline V gene. The CDR3 contains 13 residues. The V and J ends lost 1 base and 7 bases respectively, with 11 bases between them. CDR3 region: CASSLEAVREQYF. CDR3 DNA: TGTGCCAGCAGCTTAGAAGCCGTGAGGGAGCAGTACTTC.

A note on this clonotype: With a much larger clone just one base away, this may be a read error. The chain recombines TRBV29-1 with TRBJ1-1, with D possibly being TRBD1 (6 bases). CDR1 is SQVTM, CDR2 ANQGSEA, per germline. The CDR3 has 13 amino acids. CDR3 DNA sequence: TGCAGCGTACGAAGGACAGTGAACTCTGAAGCTTTCTTT. This codes for CSVRRTVNSEAFF.

Many counts were recorded for this clonotype. This chain connects TRBV10-3 to TRBJ2-3; 8 bases align to TRBD2. The CDR3 length is 15 residues. Germline lookup yields CDR1 ENHRY and CDR2 SYGVKD. V was pared by 7 bases and J by 2 bases, with 8 bases of the junction left unmatched. The CDR3 coding sequence is TGTGCCATCACGGGGGGGACACCTTCCACAGATACGCAGTATTTT. Its protein product is CAITGGTPSTDTQYF.